Each of the 14 T cell receptor beta chains below was sequenced from the same sample in a study of T cells after yellow fever vaccination. TCRdb reprocessed the 5' RACE reads via MiXCR and lists one record per CDR3 protein. The sample records 140,000 to 150,000 distinct CDR3 sequences, more than 6.5% being singletons. The sample was CD4+ T cells sorted from PBMCs, taken 10 days after the yellow fever booster vaccination. All receptors come from a man aged 25-45 years who received the YFV17D yellow fever vaccine.

At least ten counts were recorded for this clonotype. The V and J genes are TRBV24-1 and TRBJ2-1; TRBD2 agrees at 11 bases. Germline V gives CDR1 KGHDR, CDR2 SFDVKD. Trimming removed 4 bases from V and 1 base from J; junction bases left unmatched: 5. The CDR3 length is 17 residues. The CDR3 is CATSDRGTSGSYNEQFF. CDR3 DNA: TGTGCCACCAGTGACCGCGGGACTAGCGGTTCCTACAATGAGCAGTTCTTC.

At least ten counts were recorded for this clonotype. This chain connects TRBV5-1 to TRBJ2-5; no firm D call. The CDR3 sequence is 15 residues long. Germline lookup yields CDR1 SGHRS and CDR2 YFSETQ. V lost 4 bases and J 1 base, leaving 14 bases between the germline ends. The CDR3 here is CASSRDAGSQETQYF. The CDR3 nucleotides read TGCGCCAGCAGCCGAGATGCAGGCAGCCAAGAGACCCAGTACTTC.

This clonotype showed up many times. V is TRBV10-2 and J is TRBJ2-6, with a weak D call TRBD1 (5 bases). Trimming removed 0 bases at V and 3 bases at J, with 9 bases between. The CDR3 is made up of 16 amino acids. Germline CDR1 WSHSY, CDR2 SAAADI. The DNA for the CDR3 is TGCGCCAGCAGTGAGTCGTGGGGCGGTGGGGCCAACGTCCTGACTTTC. Protein product: CASSESWGGGANVLTF.

This clonotype was counted many times. The gene calls are TRBV6-1 and TRBJ1-5; 7 bases match TRBD1. The CDR3 has 14 residues. Germline-derived CDR1 and CDR2 are MNHNS and SASEGT. With 4 bases clipped from V and 4 bases from J, the junction kept 4 bases outside the gene matches. The chain's CDR3 is CASSGQGSNQPQHF. The CDR3 region has the DNA TGTGCCAGCAGTGGACAGGGTTCTAATCAGCCCCAGCATTTT.

This clonotype was observed many times. The chain recombines TRBV10-3 with TRBJ2-1, with 10 nucleotides matching TRBD2. This CDR3 has 13 residues. CDR1 and CDR2 from the germline V gene are ENHRY and SYGVKD. V shed 10 bases, J shed 15 bases, and the junction held 15 bases outside the gene matches. The CDR3 loop reads CATRVQREGRPFF. CDR3 coding DNA: TGTGCCACCCGGGTGCAGCGGGAGGGCCGTCCGTTCTTC.

This clonotype was seen at least ten times. V is TRBV30 and J is TRBJ2-1; D may match TRBD1 or TRBD2 (5 bases each). From germline, CDR1 is GTSNPN and CDR2 SVGIG (reference sequence). The CDR3 is 16 residues long. The V end lost 1 base, the J end lost 4 bases, and 17 bases lay between the germline ends. The CDR3 nucleotides are TGTGCCTGGAGTGCCGGGACCACTTACCTTTACAATGAGCAGTTCTTC. Translated, it gives CAWSAGTTYLYNEQFF. Looking up the rest from reference TRBV30 and TRBJ2-1 gives the full variable domain: SQTIHQWPATLVQPVGSPLSLECTVEGTSNPNLYWYRQAAGRGLQLLFYSVGIGQISSEVPQNLSASRPQDRQFILSSKKLLLSDSGFYLCAWSAGTTYLYNEQFFGPGTRLTVL.

This clonotype occurred many times. The V and J genes are TRBV9 and TRBJ1-1; 8 bases map to TRBD1. The V gene's germline CDR1 is SGDLS and CDR2 YYNGEE. V shed 3 bases and J 1 base; nucleotides not matched to a gene: 5. This CDR3 is built from 15 residues. CDR3 amino acids: CASSARQGSNTEAFF. For the CDR3, the DNA is TGTGCCAGCAGCGCCCGACAGGGGTCGAACACTGAAGCTTTCTTT. The complete variable domain, with remaining parts taken from reference TRBV9 and TRBJ1-1, reads DSGVTQTPKHLITATGQRVTLRCSPRSGDLSVYWYQQSLDQGLQFLIQYYNGEERAKGNILERFSAQQFPDLHSELNLSSLELGDSALYFCASSARQGSNTEAFFGQGTRLTVV.

The chain recombines TRBV20-1 with TRBJ2-3; the D is unclear. Trimming removed 8 bases at V and 2 bases at J, with 8 bases between. CDR3 size: 11 residues. CDR1 DFQATT and CDR2 SNEGSKA come from the germline V gene (reference sequence). The CDR3 loop reads CSPRYTDTQYF. The CDR3 DNA follows: TGCAGTCCGCGATACACAGATACGCAGTATTTT.

This clonotype has ten or more counts. The genes are TRBV6-5 and TRBJ1-1; D may be TRBD1 (6 bases). The CDR3 sequence is 14 residues long. Germline V gene sequence: CDR1 MNHEY, CDR2 SVGAGI. Trimming stripped 2 bases from V and 5 bases from J, with 12 bases between. The CDR3 region has the DNA TGTGCCAGCAGTTACCGGGGGGCTGGGACTGAAGCTTTCTTT. Protein product: CASSYRGAGTEAFF.

About this clonotype itself: A much more abundant neighbour one base away suggests this may be a read error. This chain connects TRBV10-3 to TRBJ2-5; 9 nucleotides align to TRBD1. The CDR3 totals 14 residues. Looked up from germline, CDR1 is ENHRY and CDR2 is SYGVKD. As DNA, the CDR3 is TGTTCCACGGGACAGGGACTTCTTCAAGAGACCCAGTACTTC. It yields the protein CSTGQGLLQETQYF.

This clonotype was counted at least ten times. The chain joins TRBV28 to TRBJ2-7; D gene unclear. Deletions cut 10 bases from V and 2 bases from J, with 12 bases between. Germline lookup yields CDR1 MDHEN and CDR2 SYDVKM. This CDR3 spans 12 amino acids. The CDR3 region is CATVSSTYEQYF. The CDR3 DNA reads as TGTGCCACCGTCTCATCCACCTACGAGCAGTACTTC.

V is TRBV3-1 and J is TRBJ2-1, with D perhaps TRBD1 (5 bases). Germline V gene sequence: CDR1 LGHDT, CDR2 YNNKEL (reference sequence). V gave up 0 bases and J gave up 5 bases, with 14 bases separating them. The CDR3 is 16 amino acids. This CDR3 reads CASSQDLGREDNEQFF. The CDR3 nucleotides are TGTGCCAGCAGCCAAGATCTGGGCAGGGAAGACAATGAGCAGTTCTTC.

The V call is TRBV7-6, the J call TRBJ2-3; 11 bases align to TRBD2. This CDR3 spans 15 amino acids. V was pared by 1 base and J by 6 bases, with 3 bases of the junction left unmatched. Germline V gene lookup returns CDR1 SGHVS and CDR2 FNYEAQ. The CDR3 loop reads CASSLGLAGSDTQYF. The CDR3 region has the DNA TGTGCCAGCAGCTTAGGACTAGCGGGATCGGATACGCAGTATTTT.

This clonotype was observed at least ten times. This rearrangement joins TRBV20-1 to TRBJ2-4, with D perhaps TRBD2 (5 bases). Trimming shortened V by 6 bases and J by 4 bases, and 7 bases separated the two germline ends. The germline CDR1 and CDR2 sequences are DFQATT and SNEGSKA (reference sequence). This CDR3 is 11 amino acids long. In DNA, the CDR3 is TGCAGTGCCGGGGAAAAAAACATTCAGTACTTC. As protein: CSAGEKNIQYF.